This is a list of T cell receptor beta chains from one sample in a study of beta chain features in type 1 diabetes. Here immunoSEQ multiplex PCR was the method, and the copy in TCRdb shows in-frame clones only, minus some. The table lists some 350,000 clones, roughly 13% of them singletons. Material: naive CD4+ T cells from blood. The origin of the receptors is a woman between 18 and 30 years old with type 1 diabetes. Both conserved end residues are part of each CDR3. Fields, in order: CDR3 protein, V gene, J gene.

CASRGLGLAGDDTQYF	TRBV27	TRBJ2-3
CASSPPEWVGQYF	TRBV18	TRBJ2-7
CASSLTGRQGGANVLTF	TRBV28	TRBJ2-6
CSARRGNTIYF	TRBV20-1	TRBJ1-3
CASSVGPSGNFYEQYF	TRBV9	TRBJ2-7
CASSVDVGRVGGETQYF	TRBV9	TRBJ2-5
CSARRGDEQFF	TRBV20-1	TRBJ2-1
CASSLARLAGGPETQYF	TRBV7-2	TRBJ2-5
CASSGLGLAGTNEQFF	TRBV5-4	TRBJ2-1
CATSQGQFYGYTF	TRBV15	TRBJ1-2
CASSYLAGGNTDTQYF	TRBV11-2	TRBJ2-3
CASSPAANEQFF	TRBV7-9	TRBJ2-1
CASSLYPTGELFF	TRBV7-2	TRBJ2-2
CASSPRAPSNTEAFF	TRBV4-3	TRBJ1-1
CASSLGGMSSYNEQFF	TRBV28	TRBJ2-1
CASSREQGGVNEQFF	TRBV4-3	TRBJ2-1
CASSQGPQETQYF	TRBV4-3	TRBJ2-5
CASSLGFLAGGNEQFF	TRBV5-1	TRBJ2-1
CASRGQAGQPQHF	TRBV6-5	TRBJ1-5
CASSPRTGRTPTNVLTF	TRBV5-4	TRBJ2-6
CASSQDPRASGSDEQFF	TRBV4-3	TRBJ2-1
CASEGGSGANVLTF	TRBV7-2	TRBJ2-6
CASSGGAQDQPQHF	TRBV18	TRBJ1-5
CSVGSGGYGYTF	TRBV29-1	TRBJ1-2
CASSVGEGGNQPQHF	TRBV9	TRBJ1-5
CATSREEVRGAYEQYF	TRBV15	TRBJ2-7
CASSVTGTTSSYNEQFF	TRBV5-1	TRBJ2-1
CAWGDSGEKLFF	TRBV30	TRBJ1-4
CASSTQAGKEAFF	TRBV7-3	TRBJ1-1
CAWNSGSDTQYF	TRBV30	TRBJ2-3
CSVLVGGNIQYF	TRBV29-1	TRBJ2-4
CASSPLQGFQETQYF	TRBV18	TRBJ2-5
CASSLARDLRNEQYF	TRBV7-9	TRBJ2-7
CASSYSIATSYNEQFF	TRBV6-5	TRBJ2-1
CASSPPRANTEAFF	TRBV5-1	TRBJ1-1
CASSERAYGYTF	TRBV2	TRBJ1-2
CASSLVARSTDTQYF	TRBV7-9	TRBJ2-3
CASSQDRGLAGGLGEQFF	TRBV4-2	TRBJ2-1
CASSEDSKETQYF	TRBV5-1	TRBJ2-5
CASNRDSYGYTF	TRBV9	TRBJ1-2
CASRPGTGGYSNQPQHF	TRBV19	TRBJ1-5
CASSESVSGETQYF	TRBV25-1	TRBJ2-5
CASSSSWRTLHEQFF	TRBV6-5	TRBJ2-1
CASSLDGAGEGETQYF	TRBV5-1	TRBJ2-5
CASSLGGGGRAEAFF	TRBV5-6	TRBJ1-1
CASSNRLAGVNEQFF	TRBV4-3	TRBJ2-1
CASSPGQQNIQYF	TRBV18	TRBJ2-4
CASSYPGTSGELFF	TRBV6-5	TRBJ2-2
CAWSVGYRNTEAFF	TRBV30	TRBJ1-1
CASSFFQGNTEAFF	TRBV7-9	TRBJ1-1
CASRLQGPGSGYTF	TRBV28	TRBJ1-2
CASRRSGRVTYEQYF	TRBV7-2	TRBJ2-7
CASSFRREATGELFF	TRBV11-2	TRBJ2-2
CASSLAAGEVLYGYTF	TRBV5-1	TRBJ1-2
CASSFSDGDQPQHF	TRBV11-2	TRBJ1-5
CAWSTQGGGAFF	TRBV30	TRBJ1-1
CASSIQSSGANVLTF	TRBV28	TRBJ2-6
CASSLGPGVGHF	TRBV5-1	TRBJ2-5
CASSAGYEQYF	TRBV25-1	TRBJ2-7